This TCR beta chain was captured by sequencing in a study of blood T cell repertoires in COVID-19. Study information: Spain, Italy and the United States supplied samples that represented acute and convalescent COVID-19. T cells, B-cell-depleted T cells, or PBMCs supplied cDNA or gDNA.

V shed 0 bases and J 1 base; nucleotides not matched to a gene: 3. The CDR3 runs to 17 residues. CDR1 is WNHNN, CDR2 SYGVQD, per germline (reference sequence). Sequenced by immunoSEQ multiplex PCR; TCRdb stores in-frame clones only, minus some. The sample gives some 200,000 clones, roughly four fifths of which show up once; about 12% is in the top ten. Sequencing used peripheral blood. The clonotype comes from a woman in her 40s with acute or convalescent COVID-19. V and J are TRBV10-1 and TRBJ2-1, with 10 bases fitting TRBD2. DNA of the CDR3: TGCGCCAGCAGTGAGTCTAGCGGGGGGTTTTCCTACAATGAGCAGTTCTTC. Translation: CASSESSGGFSYNEQFF.